A single sample gave rise to the 19 T cell receptor beta chains below, sequenced in a study of shared clonotypes between healthy human individuals. The assay was immunoSEQ multiplex PCR, and TCRdb's table has in-frame clones only and misses some. The data contain some 2 million clones, around 95% of them singletons. The sample comprised naive CD4+ T cells sorted from blood. The subset denotes: CD45RA+ positively selected. The receptors here all came from a man younger than 35 in good health.

This chain links TRBV25-1 with TRBJ2-5; D unresolved. The V end was cut by 4 bases, the J end by 1 base, with 4 bases between. The germline V gene has CDR1 MGHDK and CDR2 SYGVNS. The CDR3 has 12 amino acids. CDR3 residues: CASSGIQETQYF. CDR3 DNA: TGTGCCAGCAGTGGGATCCAAGAGACCCAGTACTTC.

This chain joins TRBV13 and TRBJ2-3; D ambiguous. The CDR3 length is 14 residues. Germline loops: CDR1 PRHDT, CDR2 FYEKMQ (reference sequence). With 7 bases removed from V and 4 bases from J, the gap between germline ends came to 15 bases. CDR3 in amino acids: CASIRRAGSDTQYF. CDR3 DNA sequence: TGTGCCAGCATCCGGCGAGCAGGATCAGATACGCAGTATTTT.

The rearrangement joins TRBV27 to TRBJ1-4; 8 bases line up with TRBD1. The CDR3 contains 13 residues. Trimming at V came to 8 bases and at J to 7 bases, leaving 6 bases not matched to a gene. Germline CDR1 MNHEY, CDR2 SMNVEV (reference sequence). This CDR3 is CASAGTGREKLFF. The CDR3 DNA reads as TGTGCCAGCGCCGGGACAGGACGTGAAAAACTGTTTTTT.

The chain is built from TRBV7-2 and TRBJ2-5, with TRBD1 matching over 8 bases. The CDR3 runs to 15 residues. V shed 5 bases, J shed 5 bases, and the junction held 10 bases outside the gene matches. From germline, CDR1 is SGHTA and CDR2 FQGNSA. The CDR3 loop is CASSMGQGAYETQYF. CDR3 bases: TGTGCCAGCAGCATGGGCCAGGGGGCTTATGAGACCCAGTACTTC.

The V gene is TRBV6-5, the J gene TRBJ1-1; 7 nucleotides line up with TRBD1. The CDR3 totals 15 residues. The germline CDR1 and CDR2 sequences are MNHEY and SVGAGI. Germline trimming cut 0 bases from V and 4 bases from J; bases unmatched to any gene: 5. The CDR3 bases are TGTGCCAGCAGTTACTCCCGACAGGGAGGCACTGAAGCTTTCTTT. This translates into CASSYSRQGGTEAFF.

This clone was recorded only once. This could be a read error, since a much larger clone is one nucleotide away. The chain joins TRBV5-1 to TRBJ1-2; possible D gene TRBD1, 5 bases. CDR3 length: 14 residues. The V gene's germline CDR1 is SGHRS and CDR2 YFSETQ. In nucleotides, the CDR3 is TGCGCCAGCAGCACGGGGACTGCGGGCTATGGCCACACCTTC. This sequence encodes CASSTGTAGYGHTF.

The CDR3 sequence is CATRGQANTGELFF. CDR3 nucleotides: TGTGCCACCCGAGGACAGGCGAACACCGGGGAGCTGTTTTTT. J is TRBJ2-2 and V is TRBV6-6; 7 bases align to TRBD1. The CDR3 has 14 residues. Germline CDR1 reads MNHNY; CDR2 reads SVGAGI (reference sequence). V lost 10 bases, J lost 0 bases, and 5 bases stayed unmatched.

V usage is TRBV6-1 and J usage is TRBJ1-2; TRBD1 is a possible D gene (5 bases). Per the germline V gene, CDR1 is MNHNS and CDR2 is SASEGT. With 0 bases removed from V and 6 bases from J, the gap between germline ends came to 26 bases. The CDR3 runs 19 residues. The CDR3 protein is CASSEAPTWGVPAQDGYTF. In nucleotides, the CDR3 is TGTGCCAGCAGTGAAGCCCCCACGTGGGGGGTACCTGCCCAGGATGGCTACACCTTC.

The rearrangement uses TRBV6-6 and TRBJ2-7; D unresolved. Germline V lookup: CDR1 MNHNY, CDR2 SVGAGI (reference sequence). Trimming cost V 0 bases and J 4 bases, with 10 bases left between them. The CDR3 is 14 residues long. CDR3 sequence (DNA): TGTGCCAGCAGTTACTCGAGTACAGATTACGAGCAGTACTTC. It translates to CASSYSSTDYEQYF.

This clone has a single count. The genes are TRBV7-9 and TRBJ1-1; 8 bases are a match to TRBD1. With V trimmed by 5 bases and J by 3 bases, 11 bases remained unmatched. Looked up from germline, CDR1 is SEHNR and CDR2 is FQNEAQ (reference sequence). The CDR3 consists of 16 residues. CDR3 DNA: TGTGCCAGCAGCCATTCGGACAGGGCTTTTTACACTGAAGCTTTCTTT. It encodes CASSHSDRAFYTEAFF.

The DNA of the CDR3 is TGTGCCAGCTCGGCGGGACAAGGGGGTTCACCCCTCCACTTT. Protein sequence: CASSAGQGGSPLHF. The V and J genes are TRBV6-5 and TRBJ1-6; tentatively, D is TRBD1 (6 bases). CDR1 is MNHEY and CDR2 is SVGAGI in the germline V gene. The CDR3 contains 14 residues. Trimming cost V 8 bases and J 9 bases, with 17 bases left between them.

As regards this clone: A much larger clone sits a single nucleotide away, making a read error possible. This chain links TRBV29-1 with TRBJ2-7; the match to TRBD2 covers 10 bases. The CDR3 sequence is 13 residues long. The germline V gene has CDR1 SQVTM and CDR2 ANQGSEA. The DNA for the CDR3 is TGCAGCGCTTCCCGGACTAGCGGATACGAGCAGCACTTC. Translated, it gives CSASRTSGYEQHF.

The V and J genes are TRBV7-2 and TRBJ1-1; tentative D call: TRBD1 (5 bases). The V gene lost 5 bases and the J gene lost 4 bases, with 11 bases spanning the gap. CDR1 and CDR2 (germline): SGHTA, FQGNSA. The CDR3 covers 13 residues. CDR3: CASSQAGVTEAFF. Written as DNA, the CDR3 is TGTGCCAGCAGCCAAGCGGGGGTCACTGAAGCTTTCTTT. Variable domain in full (rest from reference TRBV7-2 and TRBJ1-1): GAGVSQSPSNKVTEKGKDVELRCDPISGHTALYWYRQSLGQGLEFLIYFQGNSAPDKSGLPSDRFSAERTGGSVSTLTIQRTQQEDSAVYLCASSQAGVTEAFFGQGTRLTVV.

V gene TRBV5-1 combines with J gene TRBJ2-7, with TRBD2 identical over 15 bases. CDR1 SGHRS and CDR2 YFSETQ come from the germline V gene. The CDR3 runs to 17 residues. The V segment lost 4 bases and the J segment 5 bases; nucleotides outside the gene matches: 10. CDR3 DNA sequence: TGCGCCAGCAGCGCCGGACTAGCGGGAGGGGGTTTAAACGAGCAGTACTTC. Its protein is CASSAGLAGGGLNEQYF. Supplemented by reference TRBV5-1 and TRBJ2-7, the full variable domain reads KAGVTQTPRYLIKTRGQQVTLSCSPISGHRSVSWYQQTPGQGLQFLFEYFSETQRNKGNFPGRFSGRQFSNSRSEMNVSTLELGDSALYLCASSAGLAGGGLNEQYFGPGTRLTVT.

The gene calls are TRBV19 and TRBJ1-6; D is possibly TRBD1 (5 bases). Germline CDR1 reads LNHDA; CDR2 reads SQIVND (reference sequence). The CDR3 loop spans 15 amino acids. Trimming removed 7 bases at V and 2 bases at J, with 12 bases between. The CDR3 DNA reads as TGTGCCAGTACTTCAGGGATGCCCTATAATTCACCCCTCCACTTT. Amino acids: CASTSGMPYNSPLHF.

The chain combines TRBV19 with TRBJ2-3, with no clear D. This CDR3 has 16 residues. Trimming shortened V by 3 bases and J by 0 bases, and 13 bases separated the two germline ends. The germline CDR1 and CDR2 sequences are LNHDA and SQIVND (reference sequence). The CDR3 loop is CASSMSRTRSTDTQYF. The CDR3 coding sequence is TGTGCCAGTAGTATGTCCCGGACGAGAAGCACAGATACGCAGTATTTT.

The rearrangement links TRBV5-6 to TRBJ1-2, with D maybe TRBD1 (5 bases). This CDR3 is built from 14 residues. Germline V gene lookup returns CDR1 SGHDT and CDR2 YYEEEE. The ends were cut back, 0 bases at V and 4 bases at J, with 10 bases in the middle. CDR3 bases: TGTGCCAGCAGCTTGGAAGGGGTAGGCTATGGCTACACCTTC. Its translation: CASSLEGVGYGYTF.

This chain connects TRBV9 to TRBJ1-6; D is uncertain. The germline gives CDR1 SGDLS, CDR2 YYNGEE. CDR3 length equals 18 residues. Trimming left V 3 bases short and J 0 bases short, with 16 bases between. In nucleotides, the CDR3 is TGTGCCAGCAGCGGTAGCGCCATGGGGAGCTCCTATAATTCACCCCTCCACTTT. Amino acids: CASSGSAMGSSYNSPLHF.

The V and J genes are TRBV30 and TRBJ2-4; D not resolved. CDR1 and CDR2 (germline): GTSNPN, SVGIG (reference sequence). CDR3 length: 12 residues. The germline V and J ends were trimmed by 3 bases and 7 bases, with 10 bases remaining between them. CDR3: CAWSVRLNIQYF. In DNA, the CDR3 is TGTGCCTGGAGCGTACGGCTGAACATTCAGTACTTC.